One and the same sample provided the 10 T cell receptor beta chains below, sequenced in a study of T cells in Graves' hyperthyroidism and ophthalmopathy. From RNA transcripts, TCR beta CDR3 regions were amplified. When the TCR CDR3 underwent first-round RT-PCR, the HTBI primer set was used. TCRdb ran MiXCR on the multiplex PCR reads and lists one entry per CDR3 protein. The sample lists about 570,000 distinct CDR3 sequences, more than 45% occurring once. The sequencing sample was made of peripheral blood or thyroid tissue (not recorded which). The receptors stem from an adult woman with Graves' disease, either hyperthyroidism or ophthalmopathy (not recorded which).

The sample holds many counts of this clonotype. This chain uses TRBV7-3 with TRBJ2-6; perhaps TRBD2 as D (6 bases). The CDR3 is 17 residues long. Trimming stripped 5 bases from V and 2 bases from J, with 16 bases between. Germline V gives CDR1 SGHTA, CDR2 FQGTGA. The CDR3 loop reads CASSALPWGAGANVLTF. The CDR3 coding sequence is TGTGCCAGCAGCGCCCTCCCGTGGGGGGCTGGGGCCAACGTCCTGACTTTC.

The V gene is TRBV25-1, the J gene TRBJ1-3, with D maybe TRBD1 (6 bases). The germline gives CDR1 MGHDK, CDR2 SYGVNS. This CDR3 is built from 17 residues. Trimming pared 1 base from V and 0 bases from J, leaving 13 bases between. Written as DNA, the CDR3 is TGTGCCAGCAGTGAATGGGGGGGGCTCGGCTCTGGAAACACCATATATTTT. Translation: CASSEWGGLGSGNTIYF.

The chain carries TRBV5-1 and TRBJ1-4, with TRBD1 identical over 8 bases. This CDR3 has 15 amino acids. With 0 bases clipped from V and 8 bases from J, the junction kept 6 bases outside the gene matches. In germline, CDR1 is SGHRS, CDR2 YFSETQ. The chain's CDR3 is CASSLDNRGAEKLFF. The CDR3, as DNA: TGCGCCAGCAGCTTGGATAACAGGGGGGCCGAAAAACTGTTTTTT.

Note on this clonotype: A much bigger clone sits one base away, suggesting this may be a read error. J is TRBJ1-5 and V is TRBV5-6; TRBD1 matches 7 bases. Germline-derived CDR1 and CDR2 are SGHDT and YYEEEE. The CDR3 contains 14 residues. CDR3 residues: CTSSLSGGAQPQHF. In nucleotides, the CDR3 is TGTACCAGCAGCTTGTCAGGGGGGGCTCAGCCCCAGCATTTT. The complete variable domain, with remaining parts taken from reference TRBV5-6 and TRBJ1-5, reads DAGVTQSPTHLIKTRGQQVTLRCSPKSGHDTVSWYQQALGQGPQFIFQYYEEEERQRGNFPDRFSGHQFPNYSSELNVNALLLGDSALYLCTSSLSGGAQPQHFGDGTRLSIL.

The chain combines TRBV10-3 with TRBJ2-6, with 7 bases that match TRBD1. Germline loops: CDR1 ENHRY, CDR2 SYGVKD. V gave up 8 bases and J gave up 1 base; unmatched junction bases: 8. This CDR3 spans 16 amino acids. The CDR3 bases are TGTGCCATCGGCAGGGACAGTACTTCTGGGGCCAACGTCCTGACTTTC. Its protein is CAIGRDSTSGANVLTF.

As to this clonotype: This may arise from a read error, as a much more abundant clone is one base away. The conserved closing phenylalanine or tryptophan is absent in this CDR3, likely reflecting a read error. The chain couples TRBV7-9 to TRBJ2-5; D remains unclear. Germline CDR1 and CDR2: SEHNR and FQNEAQ (reference sequence). The CDR3 loop spans 12 amino acids. V was clipped by 1 base and J by 5 bases, with 5 bases between them. CDR3: CASSLGIETQYL. In nucleotides, the CDR3 is TGTGCCAGCAGCTTAGGGATTGAGACCCAGTACCTC.

The rearrangement joins TRBV2 to TRBJ1-2; D remains ambiguous. This CDR3 is built from 12 residues. Germline V gene data show CDR1 as SNHLY and CDR2 as FYNNEI. Trimming pared 3 bases from V and 4 bases from J, leaving 6 bases between. The CDR3 coding sequence is TGTGCCAGCAGTGAGTTTCTCTATGGCTACACCTTC. This codes for CASSEFLYGYTF.

The chain joins TRBV5-1 to TRBJ1-5, with D uncertain. V was shortened by 4 bases and J by 7 bases, with 18 bases between the two germline ends. The CDR3 covers 15 residues. The germline V gene has CDR1 SGHRS and CDR2 YFSETQ. The DNA of the CDR3 is TGCGCCAGCAGCGGCCGAGGTAGGGAGGGACAGCCCCAGCATTTT. Protein: CASSGRGREGQPQHF.

This clonotype occurred many times. This chain connects TRBV5-6 to TRBJ2-6; D unresolved. Germline V gives CDR1 SGHDT, CDR2 YYEEEE. The CDR3 is 16 residues long. V was clipped by 1 base and J by 0 bases, with 8 bases between them. The CDR3 here is CASSLFLTSGANVLTF. CDR3 in DNA: TGTGCCAGCAGCTTGTTTCTTACCTCTGGGGCCAACGTCCTGACTTTC.

The J gene is TRBJ2-7, the V gene TRBV29-1; 7 nucleotides line up with TRBD1. This CDR3 contains 16 residues. CDR1 is SQVTM and CDR2 is ANQGSEA in the germline V gene. V was pared by 1 base and J by 0 bases, with 9 bases of the junction left unmatched. CDR3 coding DNA: TGCAGCGTTGAAGGGGAATGGGGGACAGACTCCTACGAGCAGTACTTC. Its translation is CSVEGEWGTDSYEQYF.